Below, one T cell receptor (beta chain) is given with its context. The antigen remains unidentified. CDR1 and CDR2 (germline): SQVTM, ANQGSEA. After removal of 7 bases from V and 4 bases from J, the junction contained 10 bases not matched to a gene. The CDR3 consists of 15 residues. This specimen belongs to a study of cytomegalovirus exposure and HLA in healthy donors. Points from the study as a whole: The study recorded over 150 TCR beta chains that were cytomegalovirus-associated. Common viral pathogens were later found to be apparently linked to several of the most significant clusters. A later analysis reportedly found fewer N-insertions in an Asian-associated ancestry cluster than the roughly 730-donor mean. As a later analysis revealed, the rate of TCR association differed by HLA locus, with DRB1 most and HLA-C fewest.

Primers: 60 Vbeta forward and 13 Jbeta reverse. Measured with immunoSEQ multiplex PCR; TCRdb has only the in-frame clones, and not every one. The sample lists 110,000 or so clones; roughly 8.6% were seen once. The V and J genes are TRBV29-1 and TRBJ2-1; TRBD1 matches at 10 bases. This clonotype was sampled from a woman aged 40 to 50 in good health and CMV-seropositive. Sequenced material: PBMCs. CDR3 DNA: TGCAGCGCTGCCCCGGACAGGGGGGCTTACAATGAGCAGTTCTTC. Its translation is CSAAPDRGAYNEQFF.